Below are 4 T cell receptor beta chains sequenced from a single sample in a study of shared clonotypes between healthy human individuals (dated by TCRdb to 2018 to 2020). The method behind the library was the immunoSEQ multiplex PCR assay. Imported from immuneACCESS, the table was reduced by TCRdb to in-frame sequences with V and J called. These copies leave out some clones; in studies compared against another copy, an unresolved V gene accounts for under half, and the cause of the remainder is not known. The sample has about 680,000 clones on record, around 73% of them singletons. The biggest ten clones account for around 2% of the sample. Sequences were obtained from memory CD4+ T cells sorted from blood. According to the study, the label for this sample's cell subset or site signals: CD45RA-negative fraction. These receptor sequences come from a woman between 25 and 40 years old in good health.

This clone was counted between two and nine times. This CDR3 reads CAWSGGTSGSANTGELFF. The CDR3 DNA follows: TGTGCCTGGAGTGGAGGGACTAGCGGGAGCGCGAACACCGGGGAGCTGTTTTTT. J is TRBJ2-2 and V is TRBV30; 14 bases match TRBD2. Unmatched junction bases numbered 4, after V lost 1 base and J lost 0 bases. The CDR3 contains 18 residues. Per germline, CDR1 GTSNPN and CDR2 SVGIG (reference sequence). Using reference TRBV30 and TRBJ2-2 for the parts outside the CDR3, the full variable domain is SQTIHQWPATLVQPVGSPLSLECTVEGTSNPNLYWYRQAAGRGLQLLFYSVGIGQISSEVPQNLSASRPQDRQFILSSKKLLLSDSGFYLCAWSGGTSGSANTGELFFGEGSRLTVL.

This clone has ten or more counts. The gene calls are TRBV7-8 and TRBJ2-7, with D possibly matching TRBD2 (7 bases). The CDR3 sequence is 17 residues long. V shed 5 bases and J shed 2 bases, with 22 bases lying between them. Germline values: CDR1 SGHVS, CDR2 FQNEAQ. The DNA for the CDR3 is TGTGCCAGCAGCCAAGAGGGGGGGGCACAAGGGACCTACGAGCAGTACTTC. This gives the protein CASSQEGGAQGTYEQYF.

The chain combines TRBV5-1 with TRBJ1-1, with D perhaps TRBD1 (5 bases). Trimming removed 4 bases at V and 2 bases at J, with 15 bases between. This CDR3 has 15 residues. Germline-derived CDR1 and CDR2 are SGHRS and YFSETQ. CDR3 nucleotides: TGCGCCAGCAGCCCACCAACAGGATCCAACACTGAAGCTTTCTTT. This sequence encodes CASSPPTGSNTEAFF.

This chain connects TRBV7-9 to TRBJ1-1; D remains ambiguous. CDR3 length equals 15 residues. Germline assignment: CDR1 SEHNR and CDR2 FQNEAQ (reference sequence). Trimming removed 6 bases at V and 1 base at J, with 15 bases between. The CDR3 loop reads CASSLPGVQNTEAFF. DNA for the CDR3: TGTGCCAGCAGTCTTCCCGGAGTGCAGAACACTGAAGCTTTCTTT.